This TCR beta chain was captured by sequencing in a study of Ad26.COV2.S vaccination and SARS-CoV-2 variants (TCRdb year 2021). Study-wide context: Vaccine-arm donors were drawn from COV1001, a multicentre, randomized, double-blind, placebo-controlled phase I-IIa trial of Ad26.COV2.S in healthy adults. Ad26.COV2.S was administered intramuscularly at 5 x 10^10 or 1 x 10^11 viral particles, either as a single shot or as two shots given 56 days apart. Sequencing of the TCRbeta repertoire served to evaluate the specificity and breadth of SARS-CoV-2-reactive T cell receptors following Ad26.COV2.S vaccination. The TCR-sequenced set comprised around 30 samples: some 19 Ad26.COV2.S vaccine recipients, 5 placebo recipients and 8 SARS-CoV-2 convalescent individuals. Trial participants were randomized into five groups of five, in which low-dose or high-dose Ad26.COV2.S was given once or twice, or placebo was given on both occasions. Investigators did not know the trial group allocation while performing experiments and assessing outcomes.

The immunoSEQ Assay was used to sequence TCRbeta CDR3 regions. After extraction, genomic DNA underwent amplification by bias-controlled multiplex PCR, followed by high-throughput sequencing. Regarding the original processing steps: Collapsing and filtering of sequences were performed to quantify the absolute abundance of each unique TCRbeta CDR3 region. Usable DNA was measured by amplifying reference genes present in all nucleated cells, and TCRbeta template counts were normalized to that usable DNA to estimate T cell fraction. Repertoire TCRs were annotated as SARS-CoV-2-specific by exact matching of V gene, CDR3 amino acid sequence and J gene to a known reactive TCR set. The reference SARS-CoV-2 TCR set was derived from MIRA and filtered for enrichment in COVID-19-positive ImmuneCODE repertoires, a step that removed public or cross-reactive TCRs. Based on the MIRA antigens, annotated TCRs were further analysed at the level of specific ORF or position within ORF. Breadth was defined as annotated unique rearrangements over total unique productive rearrangements; depth was the summed frequency of those rearrangements. TCR breadth was compared between groups using two-sided Wilcoxon rank-sum tests. TCRdb mirrors the immuneACCESS table, restricted to in-frame sequences. Some clones are absent from its copies; in checked studies, under half trace to an unresolved V gene, and the reason for the others is unknown. V and J calls and clone size come straight from that table; D and trimming were deduced from the DNA. The sample includes around 300,000 clones, with around 90% observed a single time. The ten largest make up about 6.4% of the sample.

Notes on this clone: Its specific antigen is unknown. No base quality values were provided; no much bigger clone lies one nucleotide off.

V is reduced by 4 bases and J by 5 bases, leaving a spacing of 8 bases between them. The germline V gene (reference sequence) gives CDR1 as SEHNR and CDR2 as FQNEAQ. The cysteine opens and the phenylalanine closes a CDR3 of 12 amino acids. Just CDR3 DNA is preserved here, 36 bases in frame from base 1. The paper's findings and limits, for the study overall: The authors noted that the TCR breadth and depth analyses may have underestimated total T cell responses. The study lacked the statistical power to compare responses across vaccine doses or regimens. Vaccine and placebo recipients had similar non-spike TCR breadth, a finding consistent with the vaccine containing only spike. Substantial breadth of spike-specific CD8+ and CD4+ T cell responses was reported after vaccination. Spike-specific TCR breadth was higher in Ad26.COV2.S recipients than in placebo recipients (P = 0.0014).

This specimen's treatment or condition label, per the study, means: roughly 18 received Ad26.COV2.S at low or high dose, single or two shots; roughly five received placebo; per-sample allocation not given. Repertoires of vaccine and placebo recipients were sequenced from samples taken on day 63 after the first injection. Between 29 July and 7 August 2020, Cohort 1b enrolled 25 adults aged 18-55 years at one site in Boston, USA. Ad26.COV2.S was a replication-incompetent adenovirus type 26 vector expressing a prefusion-stabilized SARS-CoV-2 spike protein from the original Wuhan strain. This TCR was recovered from a person between 18 and 59 years old who received the Ad26.COV2.S COVID-19 vaccine or a placebo. The sequence is built from TRBV7-9 and TRBJ2-5, with no D gene named confidently. Sample: peripheral blood, taken in a trial of Ad26.COV2.S vaccine versus placebo. The CDR3 region has the sequence CASSSSWETQYF. The sequenced DNA: TGTGCCAGCAGCTCGTCCTGGGAGACCCAGTACTTC.